Only a few counts were recorded for the clone carrying this TCR beta chain. The antigen remains undetermined. This sample was taken from a study of regulatory T cells in long-lasting Graves disease. TCR beta libraries were built with iRepertoire HTBI primers and Arm-PCR of CDR3 regions. One entry per CDR3 protein results from TCRdb running MiXCR on the multiplex PCR reads. Of hundreds of thousands of distinct CDR3 sequences listed, about 22% were seen once; the top ten hold roughly 14%. Study observations and caveats: Persistent cases of Graves' showed reduced TCR diversity relative to newly diagnosed patients.

Stated time point: persistent/refractory GD, antithyroid drugs over 5 years with positive TRAb. From RNA extracted from PBMCs, the TCR library was made. The sequences come from peripheral blood mononuclear cells (PBMCs), collected when the disease was refractory, from a patient treated with antithyroid drugs. The receptor was derived from a female donor with Graves disease.

This CDR3 is CAGGQNTEAFF. For the CDR3, the DNA is TGTGCCGGCGGACAGAACACTGAAGCTTTCTTT. The chain is built from TRBV7-9 and TRBJ1-1, with D maybe TRBD1 (5 bases). Per the germline V gene, CDR1 is SEHNR and CDR2 is FQNEAQ (reference sequence). The CDR3 runs 11 residues. The V and J ends lost 11 bases and 1 base respectively, with 8 bases between them.